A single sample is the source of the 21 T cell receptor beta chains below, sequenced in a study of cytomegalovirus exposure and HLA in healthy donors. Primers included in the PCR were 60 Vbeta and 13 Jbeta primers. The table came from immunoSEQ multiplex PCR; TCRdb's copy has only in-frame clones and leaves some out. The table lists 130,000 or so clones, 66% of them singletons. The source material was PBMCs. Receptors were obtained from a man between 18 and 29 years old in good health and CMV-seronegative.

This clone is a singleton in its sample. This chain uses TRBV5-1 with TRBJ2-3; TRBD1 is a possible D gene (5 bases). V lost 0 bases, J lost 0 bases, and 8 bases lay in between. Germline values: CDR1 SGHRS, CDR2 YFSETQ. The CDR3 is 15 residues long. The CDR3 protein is CASSLVGASTDTQYF. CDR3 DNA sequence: TGCGCCAGCAGCTTGGTTGGGGCTAGCACAGATACGCAGTATTTT. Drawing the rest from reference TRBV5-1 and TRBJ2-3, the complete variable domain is KAGVTQTPRYLIKTRGQQVTLSCSPISGHRSVSWYQQTPGQGLQFLFEYFSETQRNKGNFPGRFSGRQFSNSRSEMNVSTLELGDSALYLCASSLVGASTDTQYFGPGTRLTVL.

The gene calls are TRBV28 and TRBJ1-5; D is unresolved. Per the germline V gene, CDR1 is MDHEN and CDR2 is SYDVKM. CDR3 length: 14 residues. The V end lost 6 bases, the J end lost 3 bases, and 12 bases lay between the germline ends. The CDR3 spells CASRNSGSNQPQHF. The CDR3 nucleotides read TGTGCCAGCAGAAACTCGGGGTCCAATCAGCCCCAGCATTTT.

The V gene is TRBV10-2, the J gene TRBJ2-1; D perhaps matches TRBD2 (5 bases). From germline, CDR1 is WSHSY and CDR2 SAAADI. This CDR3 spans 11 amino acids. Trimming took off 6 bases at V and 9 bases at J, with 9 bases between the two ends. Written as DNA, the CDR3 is TGCGCCAGCAGCGTACTAGGTGAGCAGTTCTTC. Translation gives CASSVLGEQFF.

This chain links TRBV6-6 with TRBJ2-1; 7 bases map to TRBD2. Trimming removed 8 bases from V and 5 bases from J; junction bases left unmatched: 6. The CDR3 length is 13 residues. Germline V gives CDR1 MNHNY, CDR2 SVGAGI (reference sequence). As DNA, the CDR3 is TGTGCCAGCCGCGGGAGAACCAACAATGAGCAGTTCTTC. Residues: CASRGRTNNEQFF.

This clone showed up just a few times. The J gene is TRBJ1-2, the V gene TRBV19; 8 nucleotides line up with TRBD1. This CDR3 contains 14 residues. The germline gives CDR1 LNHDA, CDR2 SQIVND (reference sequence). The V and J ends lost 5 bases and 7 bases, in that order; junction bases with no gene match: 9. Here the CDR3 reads CASSPGQGVGGYTF. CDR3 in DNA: TGTGCCAGTAGTCCCGGACAGGGAGTCGGTGGCTACACCTTC.

In DNA form, the CDR3 reads TGTGCCTGGAGTGCTCAGAAAAAACTGTTTTTT. The encoded protein is CAWSAQKKLFF. The chain is built from TRBV30 and TRBJ1-4; D unclear. V lost 1 base to trimming and J lost 9 bases, with 6 bases between them. CDR3 size: 11 residues. Germline CDR1 and CDR2: GTSNPN and SVGIG (reference sequence).

The CDR3 sequence is CASSIGQLNTEAFF. The DNA for the CDR3 is TGCGCCAGCAGCATCGGACAGTTGAACACTGAAGCTTTCTTT. The chain has TRBV5-1 and TRBJ1-1; maybe TRBD1 (6 bases). CDR1 is SGHRS, CDR2 YFSETQ, per germline. CDR3 length: 14 amino acids. The V gene lost 4 bases and the J gene lost 0 bases, with 10 bases spanning the gap.

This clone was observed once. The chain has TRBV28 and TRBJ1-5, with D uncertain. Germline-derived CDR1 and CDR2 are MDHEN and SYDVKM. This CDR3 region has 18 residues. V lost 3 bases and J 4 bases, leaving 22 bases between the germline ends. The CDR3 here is CASSFTLRGREGNQPQHF. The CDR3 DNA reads TGTGCCAGCAGTTTTACTCTCCGTGGGAGGGAGGGTAATCAGCCCCAGCATTTT.

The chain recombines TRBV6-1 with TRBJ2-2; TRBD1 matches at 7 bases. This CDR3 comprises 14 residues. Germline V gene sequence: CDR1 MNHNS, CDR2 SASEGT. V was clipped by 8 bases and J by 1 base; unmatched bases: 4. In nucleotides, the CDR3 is TGTGCCAGCGCACAGGGGCAGAACACCGGGGAGCTGTTTTTT. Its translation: CASAQGQNTGELFF.

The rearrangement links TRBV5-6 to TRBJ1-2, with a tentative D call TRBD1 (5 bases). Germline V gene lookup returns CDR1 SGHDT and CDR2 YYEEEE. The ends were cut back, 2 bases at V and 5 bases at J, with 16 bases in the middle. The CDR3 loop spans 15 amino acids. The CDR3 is CASSFPGRGDYGYTF. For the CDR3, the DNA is TGTGCCAGCAGCTTCCCGGGGAGGGGAGATTATGGCTACACCTTC. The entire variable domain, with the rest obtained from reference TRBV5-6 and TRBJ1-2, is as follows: DAGVTQSPTHLIKTRGQQVTLRCSPKSGHDTVSWYQQALGQGPQFIFQYYEEEERQRGNFPDRFSGHQFPNYSSELNVNALLLGDSALYLCASSFPGRGDYGYTFGSGTRLTVV.

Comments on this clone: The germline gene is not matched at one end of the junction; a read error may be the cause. DNA for the CDR3: TGCGCCAGCACCTTAGGAGTCCCATCCTACGAGCAGTGCTTC. Protein sequence: CASTLGVPSYEQCF. V usage is TRBV5-1 and J usage is TRBJ2-7; D call uncertain. The germline CDR1 and CDR2 sequences are SGHRS and YFSETQ. This CDR3 is 14 amino acids long.

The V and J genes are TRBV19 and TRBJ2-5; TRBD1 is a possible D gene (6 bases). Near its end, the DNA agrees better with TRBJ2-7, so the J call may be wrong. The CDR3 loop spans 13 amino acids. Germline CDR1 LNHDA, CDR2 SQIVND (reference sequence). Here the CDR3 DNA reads TGTGCCAGTAGTTCTAGGGGGAACTACGAGCAGTACTTC. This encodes CASSSRGNYEQYF.

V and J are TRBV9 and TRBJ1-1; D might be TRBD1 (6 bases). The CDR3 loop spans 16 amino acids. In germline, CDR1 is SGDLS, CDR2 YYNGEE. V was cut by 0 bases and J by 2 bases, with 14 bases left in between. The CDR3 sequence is CASSVGNEGGNTEAFF. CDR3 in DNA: TGTGCCAGCAGCGTAGGAAATGAAGGGGGAAACACTGAAGCTTTCTTT.

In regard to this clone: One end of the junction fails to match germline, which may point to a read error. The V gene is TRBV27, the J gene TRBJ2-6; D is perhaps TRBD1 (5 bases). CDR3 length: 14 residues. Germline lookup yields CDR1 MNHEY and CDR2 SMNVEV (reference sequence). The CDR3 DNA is TGTGCCAGCAGTACGCAAAATGGGGCCAACGTCCTGCCTTTC. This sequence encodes CASSTQNGANVLPF.

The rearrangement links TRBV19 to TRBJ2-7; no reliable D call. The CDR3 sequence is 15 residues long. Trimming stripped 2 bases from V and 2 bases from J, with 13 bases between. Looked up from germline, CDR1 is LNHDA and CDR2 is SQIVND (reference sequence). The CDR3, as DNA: TGTGCCAGTAGTATATCTAAGGCTACTACCTACGAGCAGTACTTC. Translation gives CASSISKATTYEQYF.

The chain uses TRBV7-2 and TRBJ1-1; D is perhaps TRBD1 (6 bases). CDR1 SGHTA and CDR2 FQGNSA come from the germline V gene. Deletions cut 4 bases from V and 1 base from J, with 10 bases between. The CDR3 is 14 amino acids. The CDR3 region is CASSSRGGNTEAFF. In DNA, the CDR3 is TGTGCCAGCAGCTCCAGGGGCGGGAACACTGAAGCTTTCTTT.

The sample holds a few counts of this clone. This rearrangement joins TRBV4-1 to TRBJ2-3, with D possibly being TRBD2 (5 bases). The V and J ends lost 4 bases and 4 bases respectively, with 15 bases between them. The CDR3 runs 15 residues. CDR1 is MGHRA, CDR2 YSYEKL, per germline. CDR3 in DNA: TGCGCCAGCAGCCCGGGAATTAGCCGATCAGATACGCAGTATTTT. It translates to CASSPGISRSDTQYF.

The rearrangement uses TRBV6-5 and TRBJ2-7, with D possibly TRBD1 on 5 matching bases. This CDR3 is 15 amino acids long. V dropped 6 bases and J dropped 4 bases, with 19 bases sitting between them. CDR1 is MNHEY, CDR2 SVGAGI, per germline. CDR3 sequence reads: CASSLKVAGIYEQYF. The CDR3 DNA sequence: TGTGCCAGCAGCCTCAAGGTGGCAGGGATATACGAGCAGTACTTC.

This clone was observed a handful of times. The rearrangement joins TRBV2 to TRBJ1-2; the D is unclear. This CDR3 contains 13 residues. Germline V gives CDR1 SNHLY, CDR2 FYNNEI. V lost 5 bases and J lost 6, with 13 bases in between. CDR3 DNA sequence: TGTGCCAGCAGTCCGAGGCTGGAGAATGGCTACACCTTC. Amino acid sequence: CASSPRLENGYTF.

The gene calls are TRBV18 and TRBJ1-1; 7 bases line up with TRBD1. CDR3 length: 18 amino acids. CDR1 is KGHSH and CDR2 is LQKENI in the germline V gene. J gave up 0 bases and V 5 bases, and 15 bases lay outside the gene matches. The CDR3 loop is CASSVTRGTVGMNTEAFF. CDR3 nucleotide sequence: TGTGCCAGCTCAGTAACTAGGGGGACAGTAGGGATGAACACTGAAGCTTTCTTT.

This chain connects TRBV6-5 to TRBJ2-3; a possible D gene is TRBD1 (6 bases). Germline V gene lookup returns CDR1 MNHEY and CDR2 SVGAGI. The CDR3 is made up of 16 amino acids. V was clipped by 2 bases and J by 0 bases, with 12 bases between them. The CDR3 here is CASSYRGQPSTDTQYF. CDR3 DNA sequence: TGTGCCAGCAGTTACAGAGGACAGCCAAGCACAGATACGCAGTATTTT.